Here is one T cell receptor (beta chain) with its context. The junction and the germline gene differ at one end; a read error may be behind it. The data belong to a study of cytomegalovirus exposure and HLA in healthy donors. Study as a whole: Falling in the Caucasian-associated ancestry cluster were 65% to 90% of 350 to 400 genotyped donors.

Germline values: CDR1 MNHEY, CDR2 SVGAGI. The CDR3 is made up of 16 amino acids. Primers included in the PCR were 60 Vbeta and 13 Jbeta primers. Profiling relied on immunoSEQ multiplex PCR, and the TCRdb table lists in-frame clones only, not all of them. The sample carries under 150,000 clones, roughly 72% recorded once. The chain combines TRBV6-5 with TRBJ1-2; 11 nucleotides agree with TRBD1. The TCR originated in a woman aged 50 to 65 in good health and CMV-seronegative. Sequenced input: PBMCs. DNA for the CDR3: TGTGCCAGCAGTTACCCCGGGACAGGGGGTGACTATGGCTACCCCTTC. Protein product: CASSYPGTGGDYGYPF.